A selection of T cell receptor beta chains follows, all from one sample in a study of identical twins. MiXCR, run by TCRdb on the 5' RACE reads, gives a single entry per CDR3 protein. The data show fewer than 800,000 distinct CDR3 sequences, roughly 6.6% seen once. These data also formed part of another study, on yellow fever vaccine responses in identical twins.

The sample taken for sequencing was PBMCs. These receptors all come from a woman under 30 in good health. Both conserved end residues are part of each CDR3. Fields, in order: V gene, D gene, J gene, clone size, CDR3 DNA, CDR3 protein. The D gene is left open where the match is weak. Not every row has a clone size; where given, it reads once, few, many or a size class.

v_call: TRBV12-3/TRBV12-4; d_call: TRBD2; j_call: TRBJ2-1; clone_size: many; cdr3_nt: TGTGCCAGCAGTTCCTCTCCTCTAGCGGTCAATGAGCAGTTCTTC; cdr3_aa: CASSSSPLAVNEQFF
v_call: TRBV5-6; d_call: -; j_call: TRBJ1-4; clone_size: -; cdr3_nt: TGTGCCAGCAGCTTGAACGGGGTGGGGGAAAAACTGTTTTTT; cdr3_aa: CASSLNGVGEKLFF
v_call: TRBV21-1; d_call: -; j_call: TRBJ2-5; clone_size: many; cdr3_nt: TGTGCCAGGAAGGACAGGGTCGGAGAGACCCAGTACTTC; cdr3_aa: CARKDRVGETQYF
v_call: TRBV27; d_call: -; j_call: TRBJ2-7; clone_size: many; cdr3_nt: TGTGCCAGCAGAGAACAGGGTGTCGGTTCCTACGAGCAGTACTTC; cdr3_aa: CASREQGVGSYEQYF
v_call: TRBV12-3/TRBV12-4; d_call: -; j_call: TRBJ2-3; clone_size: many; cdr3_nt: TGTGCCAGCAGTTTTAGCAGAGATACGCAGTATTTT; cdr3_aa: CASSFSRDTQYF
v_call: TRBV20-1; d_call: TRBD2; j_call: TRBJ2-1; clone_size: -; cdr3_nt: TGCAGTGCTGACCTAACTAGCGGGCGGGCCGGTAGGCAGTTCTTC; cdr3_aa: CSADLTSGRAGRQFF
v_call: TRBV20-1; d_call: TRBD2; j_call: TRBJ2-2; clone_size: few; cdr3_nt: TGCAGTGCTAGAGATCTAAGCGGGAGAGCCCGGGGGGAGCTGTTTTTT; cdr3_aa: CSARDLSGRARGELFF
v_call: TRBV2; d_call: -; j_call: TRBJ2-7; clone_size: -; cdr3_nt: TGTGCCAGCAAGCCAATAGCGGAGCCACTACGCGAGCAGTACTTC; cdr3_aa: CASKPIAEPLREQYF
v_call: TRBV29-1; d_call: TRBD2; j_call: TRBJ2-4; clone_size: few; cdr3_nt: TGCAGCGTAGCCATAGCGGGAAAGGCCCCGGCCAAAAACATTCAGTACTTC; cdr3_aa: CSVAIAGKAPAKNIQYF
v_call: TRBV28; d_call: TRBD1; j_call: TRBJ2-2; clone_size: few; cdr3_nt: TGTGCCAGCAGGAACGACAGGGGTTACGGCGGGGAGCTGTTTTTT; cdr3_aa: CASRNDRGYGGELFF
v_call: TRBV7-6; d_call: -; j_call: TRBJ1-4; clone_size: -; cdr3_nt: TGTGCCAGCAGCCCCGCAACTAATGAAAAACTGTTTTTT; cdr3_aa: CASSPATNEKLFF
v_call: TRBV7-8; d_call: TRBD1; j_call: TRBJ1-2; clone_size: many; cdr3_nt: TGTGCCAGCAGCCCAGGGACAGGGATGGACTATGGCTACACCTTC; cdr3_aa: CASSPGTGMDYGYTF
v_call: TRBV15; d_call: TRBD2; j_call: TRBJ2-7; clone_size: few; cdr3_nt: TGTGCCACCAGCAGGGATGAGCTAGCGGGAGCCGTCAGAAGCTCCTACGAGCAGTACTTC; cdr3_aa: CATSRDELAGAVRSSYEQYF
v_call: TRBV14; d_call: -; j_call: TRBJ2-5; clone_size: few; cdr3_nt: TGTGCCAGCAGCGGGTCTGCTGAGACCCAGTACTTC; cdr3_aa: CASSGSAETQYF
v_call: TRBV5-1; d_call: TRBD2; j_call: TRBJ2-7; clone_size: few; cdr3_nt: TGCGCCAGCAGCTTGGTTCTGGCGGGAGGAGACGAGCAGTACTTC; cdr3_aa: CASSLVLAGGDEQYF
v_call: TRBV7-2; d_call: TRBD1; j_call: TRBJ2-7; clone_size: -; cdr3_nt: TGTGCCAGCAGCTTAGTTGGGACAGGGGTCCACGAGCAGTACTTC; cdr3_aa: CASSLVGTGVHEQYF
v_call: TRBV29-1; d_call: -; j_call: TRBJ2-1; clone_size: many; cdr3_nt: TGCAGCGTTGTGGCGGGGGACACCTACAATGAGCAGTTCTTC; cdr3_aa: CSVVAGDTYNEQFF
v_call: TRBV29-1; d_call: -; j_call: TRBJ1-2; clone_size: -; cdr3_nt: TGCAGCGTCCGGGAGGTATGGAACTATGGCTACACCTTC; cdr3_aa: CSVREVWNYGYTF